The 28 T cell receptor beta chains in this list originate from one sample, sequenced in a study of blood T cell repertoires in COVID-19 (dated by TCRdb to the early 2020s). Library preparation employed the immunoSEQ multiplex PCR assay. Entries here come from immuneACCESS through TCRdb and include only in-frame sequences with V and J called. Some clones fail to appear in such tables; in the studies checked, an unresolved V gene covers under half of the shortfall, and the cause of the remainder is unknown. Across this sample there are roughly 230,000 clones, with 80% to 85% seen only once. Of the sample, around 4.4% falls within the top ten clones. The sample was peripheral blood. These receptors originate from a man in his fifties with active or convalescent COVID-19.

This clone was picked up one time. The genes are TRBV5-1 and TRBJ2-2; TRBD1 agrees at 8 bases. Germline CDR1 and CDR2: SGHRS and YFSETQ. The J segment lost 0 bases and the V segment lost 7 bases, leaving 5 bases of the junction unmatched. The CDR3 has 15 residues. CDR3 sequence: CASAGQAPNTGELFF. CDR3 nucleotide sequence: TGCGCCAGCGCGGGACAGGCCCCGAACACCGGGGAGCTGTTTTTT.

The sample holds a few counts of this clone. V is TRBV7-9 and J is TRBJ2-1, with 14 nucleotides matching TRBD2. Trimming took 6 bases from V and 7 from J; bases not matched to a gene: 8. The CDR3 sequence is 16 residues long. Germline CDR1 is SEHNR and CDR2 is FQNEAQ (reference sequence). The CDR3: CASSSWTSGGRNEQFF. DNA of the CDR3: TGTGCCAGCAGTTCCTGGACTAGCGGGGGGAGGAATGAGCAGTTCTTC.

This sequence joins TRBV29-1 and TRBJ1-4, with TRBD1 matching 8 bases. Per the germline V gene, CDR1 is SQVTM and CDR2 is ANQGSEA. With 6 bases clipped from V and 8 bases from J, the junction kept 17 bases outside the gene matches. The CDR3 runs to 16 residues. The DNA of the CDR3 is TGCAGCGTGAATAGCCCAGAGAGACAGGGGAAAGAAAAACTGTTTTTT. Translation: CSVNSPERQGKEKLFF.

The chain is built from TRBV7-2 and TRBJ1-2; 11 positions agree with TRBD1. Germline V CDR1 and CDR2: SGHTA, FQGNSA. The CDR3 spans 15 residues. Trimming removed 0 bases from V and 6 bases from J; junction bases left unmatched: 3. The CDR3 protein is CASSLAGTGGHGYTF. The CDR3 coding sequence is TGTGCCAGCAGCTTAGCTGGGACAGGGGGTCATGGCTACACCTTC.

In this sample, this clone turned up once. The V call is TRBV5-1, the J call TRBJ1-5; D is possibly TRBD1 (5 bases). Germline CDR1 is SGHRS and CDR2 is YFSETQ. V was clipped by 3 bases and J by 6 bases, with 13 bases between them. The CDR3 is 14 residues long. The CDR3 bases are TGCGCCAGCAGCTCGCAGGGATTGGGTCAGCCCCAGCATTTT. Protein: CASSSQGLGQPQHF.

The chain has TRBV2 and TRBJ1-2, with 7 nucleotides matching TRBD1. The CDR3 totals 14 residues. After removal of 6 bases from V and 4 bases from J, the junction contained 8 bases not matched to a gene. Germline V gene lookup returns CDR1 SNHLY and CDR2 FYNNEI. The CDR3 is CASSPLGTVYGYTF. CDR3 nucleotides: TGTGCCAGCAGCCCCTTGGGGACAGTCTATGGCTACACCTTC. Drawing the rest from reference TRBV2 and TRBJ1-2, the complete variable domain is EPEVTQTPSHQVTQMGQEVILRCVPISNHLYFYWYRQILGQKVEFLVSFYNNEISEKSEIFDDQFSVERPDGSNFTLKIRSTKLEDSAMYFCASSPLGTVYGYTFGSGTRLTVV.

The V gene is TRBV6-6, the J gene TRBJ2-2; possibly TRBD1 for D (5 bases). The CDR3 sequence is 14 residues long. Looked up from germline, CDR1 is MNHNY and CDR2 is SVGAGI (reference sequence). Between the trimmed V and J ends, which lost 8 bases and 2 bases, there was a span of 12 bases. CDR3 amino acids: CASPPRTNTGELFF. The DNA of the CDR3 is TGTGCCAGCCCCCCAAGGACAAACACCGGGGAGCTGTTTTTT.

The J gene is TRBJ2-7, the V gene TRBV29-1, with 8 nucleotides matching TRBD2. This CDR3 has 13 amino acids. Germline V gene sequence: CDR1 SQVTM, CDR2 ANQGSEA. The V and J ends lost 7 bases and 2 bases, in that order; junction bases with no gene match: 7. CDR3 sequence (DNA): TGCAGCGCCCGGGGGGGGGACGCCTACGAGCAGTACTTC. Amino acids: CSARGGDAYEQYF.

The chain recombines TRBV29-1 with TRBJ2-1; TRBD2 matches at 7 bases. V lost 4 bases and J lost 3; bases outside the gene matches: 12. The CDR3 has 16 residues. Germline CDR1 and CDR2: SQVTM and ANQGSEA. The CDR3 loop reads CSVVGGTPGDYNEQFF. The CDR3 DNA sequence: TGCAGCGTTGTGGGGGGGACTCCCGGAGACTACAATGAGCAGTTCTTC.

The V gene is TRBV2, the J gene TRBJ2-1, with 7 bases aligning to TRBD1. CDR1 SNHLY and CDR2 FYNNEI come from the germline V gene. The CDR3 extends over 13 amino acids. V was pared by 7 bases and J by 10 bases, with 10 bases of the junction left unmatched. The CDR3 spells CASTPDRLGEQFF. The DNA for the CDR3 is TGTGCCAGCACTCCGGACAGGTTAGGGGAGCAGTTCTTC.

The chain has TRBV25-1 and TRBJ2-7; 8 bases fit TRBD1. This CDR3 comprises 13 residues. V trimming: 9 bases; J trimming: 2 bases; junction bases outside the gene matches: 6. Germline loops: CDR1 MGHDK, CDR2 SYGVNS. This CDR3 reads CARTGVRTYEQYF. The CDR3 nucleotides are TGTGCCAGGACAGGGGTGAGGACCTACGAGCAGTACTTC.

The chain recombines TRBV19 with TRBJ1-5; TRBD1 aligns across 7 bases. The CDR3 contains 14 residues. CDR1 is LNHDA, CDR2 SQIVND, per germline (reference sequence). With 4 bases clipped from V and 4 bases from J, the junction kept 4 bases outside the gene matches. The CDR3 spells CASSTLQGNQPQHF. CDR3 in DNA: TGTGCCAGTAGTACCTTACAGGGGAATCAGCCCCAGCATTTT.

This sequence joins TRBV3-1 (or the pseudogene TRBV3-2) and TRBJ1-1; a weak D match, TRBD1 (5 bases). The CDR3 is made up of 14 amino acids. The V gene's germline CDR1 is LGHDT and CDR2 YNNKEL (reference sequence). The V and J ends lost 0 bases and 8 bases respectively, with 13 bases between them. The CDR3 reads CASSQDRAGSEAFF. CDR3 DNA sequence: TGTGCCAGCAGCCAAGATAGGGCAGGGTCAGAAGCTTTCTTT.

A single count supports this clone. The V call is TRBV20-1, the J call TRBJ2-3, with 8 bases lining up with TRBD2. The CDR3 loop spans 15 amino acids. The V and J ends lost 3 bases and 3 bases, in that order; junction bases with no gene match: 8. Germline-derived CDR1 and CDR2 are DFQATT and SNEGSKA (reference sequence). The DNA of the CDR3 is TGCAGTGCTAGTGGAGTCGGGGGGGCGACAGATACGCAGTATTTT. The encoded protein is CSASGVGGATDTQYF.

The gene calls are TRBV7-8 and TRBJ2-1, with a tentative D call TRBD1 (6 bases). Per the germline V gene, CDR1 is SGHVS and CDR2 is FQNEAQ. The CDR3 runs 15 residues. V gave up 2 bases and J gave up 4 bases, with 12 bases separating them. The CDR3: CASSLQEGVYNEQFF. DNA of the CDR3: TGTGCCAGCAGCTTACAAGAGGGGGTTTACAATGAGCAGTTCTTC. Full variable domain (rest looked up from reference TRBV7-8 and TRBJ2-1): GAGVSQSPRYKVAKRGQDVALRCDPISGHVSLFWYQQALGQGPEFLTYFQNEAQLDKSGLPSDRFFAERPEGSVSTLKIQRTQQEDSAVYLCASSLQEGVYNEQFFGPGTRLTVL.

The J gene is TRBJ1-3, the V gene TRBV7-9; the D is unclear. V was pared by 3 bases and J by 0 bases, with 9 bases between. The CDR3 is 15 residues long. CDR1 and CDR2 from the germline V gene are SEHNR and FQNEAQ (reference sequence). The CDR3 bases are TGTGCCAGCAGCTTGGGCGCCCTCTCTGGAAACACCATATATTTT. Its translation: CASSLGALSGNTIYF.

The chain employs TRBV10-3 and TRBJ1-4; possible D gene TRBD1, 6 bases. The CDR3 is 14 residues long. Germline V gives CDR1 ENHRY, CDR2 SYGVKD. V lost 11 bases, J lost 8 bases, and 21 bases lay in between. CDR3 protein: CAATAGLRGEKLFF. The CDR3 DNA sequence: TGTGCCGCAACGGCAGGGTTGAGGGGGGAAAAACTGTTTTTT.

This chain links TRBV5-8 with TRBJ2-7, with 9 bases matching TRBD1. This CDR3 has 16 residues. Germline V gene sequence: CDR1 SGHTS, CDR2 YDEGEE. Unmatched junction bases numbered 13, after V lost 4 bases and J lost 5 bases. The CDR3 DNA sequence: TGTGCCAGCAGCCTCGGGGCCGGGACAGGGTACGACGAGCAGTACTTC. Its protein product is CASSLGAGTGYDEQYF. The whole variable domain, filled in from reference TRBV5-8 and TRBJ2-7, reads EAGVTQSPTHLIKTRGQQATLRCSPISGHTSVYWYQQALGLGLQFLLWYDEGEERNRGNFPPRFSGRQFPNYSSELNVNALELEDSALYLCASSLGAGTGYDEQYFGPGTRLTVT.

This chain links TRBV6-5 with TRBJ1-5; tentatively, D is TRBD1 (6 bases). V was clipped by 8 bases and J by 4 bases, with 12 bases between them. The CDR3 has 13 amino acids. The germline V gene encodes CDR1 MNHEY and CDR2 SVGAGI. The CDR3, as DNA: TGTGCCAGCGCTGGACAGCGAAATCAGCCCCAGCATTTT. This encodes CASAGQRNQPQHF.

This sequence joins TRBV10-3 and TRBJ2-7, with TRBD2 matching 8 bases. V was pared by 7 bases and J by 5 bases, with 7 bases of the junction left unmatched. This CDR3 is 13 amino acids long. CDR1 is ENHRY, CDR2 SYGVKD, per germline. The CDR3, as DNA: TGTGCCATCACGCCCGGGAGGGGCGACGAGCAGTACTTC. It specifies CAITPGRGDEQYF.

V and J are TRBV5-4 and TRBJ2-6, with TRBD2 as a possible D gene (7 bases). There are 20 residues in the CDR3. The germline CDR1 and CDR2 sequences are SGHNT and YYREEE (reference sequence). Trimming removed 4 bases from V and 2 bases from J, with 25 bases in between. Here the CDR3 DNA reads TGTGCCAGCAGCACCCGCTGGGGGGGCGCAGTAGTGGCTGGGGCCAACGTCCTGACTTTC. It translates to CASSTRWGGAVVAGANVLTF.

This clone was seen a few times. V is TRBV7-8 and J is TRBJ1-3; tentatively, D is TRBD1 (5 bases). CDR1 and CDR2 (germline): SGHVS, FQNEAQ. This CDR3 region has 17 residues. V lost 4 bases and J 0 bases, leaving 16 bases between the germline ends. CDR3 nucleotides: TGTGCCAGCAGCTACCCCAGGGCAGCGAGCTCTGGAAACACCATATATTTT. Amino acid sequence: CASSYPRAASSGNTIYF.

The chain links TRBV5-4 to TRBJ1-2, with 10 bases identical to TRBD1. The CDR3 consists of 17 residues. The germline gives CDR1 SGHNT, CDR2 YYREEE (reference sequence). Losses at the gene ends were 3 bases for V and 5 bases for J; bases not matched to a gene: 13. The CDR3 protein is CASSYDRGLSGGYGYTF. CDR3 coding DNA: TGTGCCAGCAGCTATGACAGGGGGCTATCCGGGGGTTATGGCTACACCTTC.

The chain is built from TRBV9 and TRBJ1-6; TRBD1 might be the D (5 bases). The CDR3 totals 14 residues. Between the trimmed V and J ends, which lost 4 bases and 13 bases, there was a span of 18 bases. Germline V gives CDR1 SGDLS, CDR2 YYNGEE. CDR3 coding DNA: TGTGCCAGCAGCCCTCTCAGGGAGGTCGGGCCCCTCCACTTT. Its translation: CASSPLREVGPLHF.

The rearrangement joins TRBV6-5 to TRBJ1-1; 8 nucleotides line up with TRBD1. Looked up from germline, CDR1 is MNHEY and CDR2 is SVGAGI. The CDR3 spans 15 residues. The V gene end was trimmed by 0 bases and the J gene end by 6 bases; junction bases not matched to a gene: 6. The CDR3 region is CASSYSVRGRSEAFF. The CDR3 region has the DNA TGTGCCAGCAGTTACTCTGTCAGGGGGCGGTCTGAAGCTTTCTTT.

The chain carries TRBV28 and TRBJ1-3, with unresolved D. The V end was cut by 3 bases, the J end by 8 bases, with 11 bases between. This CDR3 region has 13 residues. The germline CDR1 and CDR2 sequences are MDHEN and SYDVKM. The CDR3 sequence is CASSFVHRDTIYF. CDR3 sequence (DNA): TGTGCCAGCAGTTTCGTCCACCGGGACACCATATATTTT. The whole variable domain, filled in from reference TRBV28 and TRBJ1-3, reads DVKVTQSSRYLVKRTGEKVFLECVQDMDHENMFWYRQDPGLGLRLIYFSYDVKMKEKGDIPEGYSVSREKKERFSLILESASTNQTSMYLCASSFVHRDTIYFGEGSWLTVV.

CDR3 sequence reads: CASSARLAGLRETQYF. For the CDR3, the DNA is TGTGCCAGCAGCGCAAGGCTAGCGGGGTTAAGAGAGACCCAGTACTTC. The chain uses TRBV7-8 and TRBJ2-5; 9 nucleotides match TRBD2. Losses at the gene ends were 5 bases for V and 4 bases for J; bases not matched to a gene: 11. The germline CDR1 and CDR2 sequences are SGHVS and FQNEAQ. This CDR3 is 16 amino acids long.

This clone was seen once. The chain links TRBV7-9 to TRBJ2-7, with TRBD1 matching 9 bases. In germline, CDR1 is SEHNR, CDR2 FQNEAQ (reference sequence). The junction had 5 bases not matched to a gene; V was cut back by 3 bases and J by 5 bases. The CDR3 runs 14 residues. In DNA form, the CDR3 reads TGTGCCAGCAGCTTTCTTACAGGGGGCCACGAGCAGTACTTC. It specifies CASSFLTGGHEQYF.